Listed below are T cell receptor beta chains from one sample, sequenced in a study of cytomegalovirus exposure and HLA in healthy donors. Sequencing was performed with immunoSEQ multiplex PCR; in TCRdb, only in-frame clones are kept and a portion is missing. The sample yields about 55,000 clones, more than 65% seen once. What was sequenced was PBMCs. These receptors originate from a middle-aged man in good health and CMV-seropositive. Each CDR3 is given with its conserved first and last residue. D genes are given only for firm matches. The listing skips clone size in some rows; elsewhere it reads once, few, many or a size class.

cdr3_nt: TGTGCCAGCAGCTTGGGAACAGTAGGTCCCAACGAGCAGTACTTC; cdr3_aa: CASSLGTVGPNEQYF; d_call: .; j_call: TRBJ2-7; v_call: TRBV5-6; clone_size: .
cdr3_nt: TGTGCCAGCAGCTATTCTTGGTCGCAGTACTTC; cdr3_aa: CASSYSWSQYF; d_call: .; j_call: TRBJ2-7; v_call: TRBV6-1; clone_size: .
cdr3_nt: TGTGCCAGTAGTATAGGCCAGAACTCCTACGAGCAGTACTTC; cdr3_aa: CASSIGQNSYEQYF; d_call: .; j_call: TRBJ2-7; v_call: TRBV19; clone_size: few
cdr3_nt: TGTGCCAGCAGGGTAGGACTAGCGGATTTCACAGATACGCAGTATTTT; cdr3_aa: CASRVGLADFTDTQYF; d_call: TRBD2; j_call: TRBJ2-3; v_call: TRBV5-4; clone_size: .
cdr3_nt: TGTGCCAGCAGCTTGGAATTCGGGACACTGAAGCGCTACGAGCAGTACTTC; cdr3_aa: CASSLEFGTLKRYEQYF; d_call: .; j_call: TRBJ2-7; v_call: TRBV5-6; clone_size: .
cdr3_nt: TGTGCCAGCCCTAGTTTGGCCATTACGAACACTGAAGCTTTCTTT; cdr3_aa: CASPSLAITNTEAFF; d_call: .; j_call: TRBJ1-1; v_call: TRBV2; clone_size: .
cdr3_nt: TGTGCCATCAGCAGGGACACCCTCACTGAAGCTTTCTTT; cdr3_aa: CAISRDTLTEAFF; d_call: .; j_call: TRBJ1-1; v_call: TRBV10-3; clone_size: .
cdr3_nt: TGTGCCAGCAGCTTGGCAATAAGCTCTGTATCGAACACTGAAGCTTTCTTT; cdr3_aa: CASSLAISSVSNTEAFF; d_call: .; j_call: TRBJ1-1; v_call: TRBV5-8; clone_size: few
cdr3_nt: TGTGCCAGCAGTTTATGGTCTCAGGGGGGTAGAGAGCAGTACTTC; cdr3_aa: CASSLWSQGGREQYF; d_call: .; j_call: TRBJ2-7; v_call: TRBV27; clone_size: .
cdr3_nt: TGTGCTTCGCTGAGGGGGCCGGATTCACCCCTCCACTTT; cdr3_aa: CASLRGPDSPLHF; d_call: TRBD1; j_call: TRBJ1-6; v_call: TRBV2; clone_size: .